Listed here are 32 T cell receptor beta chains from one sample, sequenced in a study of shared clonotypes between healthy human individuals. Naive-designated CD8 cells lacked CD45RO, were positively enriched for CCR7, and omitted terminally differentiated effector memory CD45RA+ cells. Sequencing used immunoSEQ multiplex PCR; TCRdb keeps in-frame clones, though not all of them. The table has about 680,000 clones, 90% to 95% seen once. Sequencing input: naive CD8+ T cells sorted from blood. The receptors originated from a man between 25 and 39 years old in good health.

V gene TRBV5-6 combines with J gene TRBJ1-5; no clear D. The CDR3 extends over 14 amino acids. Trimming stripped 0 bases from V and 7 bases from J, with 11 bases between. The germline CDR1 and CDR2 sequences are SGHDT and YYEEEE. Here the CDR3 DNA reads TGTGCCAGCAGCTTGGGAGGGTTCGGGCAGCCCCAGCATTTT. Amino acids: CASSLGGFGQPQHF.

V gene TRBV4-3 combines with J gene TRBJ2-5, with D maybe TRBD1 (5 bases). Germline values: CDR1 LGHNA, CDR2 YSLEER. Between the trimmed V and J ends, which lost 1 base and 2 bases, there was a span of 5 bases. This CDR3 comprises 13 residues. The CDR3 nucleotides are TGCGCCAGCAGCCAAGGACAGCAAGAGACCCAGTACTTC. This encodes CASSQGQQETQYF.

In nucleotides, the CDR3 is TGTGCCATCGGACCAGCCCCCTACGAGCAGTACTTC. This gives the protein CAIGPAPYEQYF. The chain links TRBV27 to TRBJ2-7; D remains ambiguous. Deletions cut 10 bases from V and 2 bases from J, with 12 bases between. CDR1 and CDR2 from the germline V gene are MNHEY and SMNVEV (reference sequence). The CDR3 contains 12 residues.

The chain has TRBV11-2 and TRBJ1-1, with D unclear. The CDR3 consists of 13 residues. Germline-derived CDR1 and CDR2 are SGHAT and FQNNGV. Deletions cut 4 bases from V and 6 bases from J, with 12 bases between. CDR3 nucleotide sequence: TGTGCCAGCAGCTCCCTCCTTCAGCCTGAAGCTTTCTTT. It encodes CASSSLLQPEAFF.

This chain joins TRBV6-1 and TRBJ2-7; D gene uncertain. CDR3 size: 13 residues. Germline assignment: CDR1 MNHNS and CDR2 SASEGT. V dropped 3 bases and J dropped 4 bases, with 10 bases sitting between them. The CDR3 loop reads CASSDWPTYEQYF. CDR3 coding DNA: TGTGCCAGCAGTGATTGGCCAACTTACGAGCAGTACTTC.

The chain couples TRBV18 to TRBJ2-7; unclear D gene. The V gene lost 0 bases and the J gene lost 3 bases, with 12 bases spanning the gap. CDR3 size: 15 residues. Looked up from germline, CDR1 is KGHSH and CDR2 is LQKENI. CDR3 in amino acids: CASSPPENTIYEQYF. CDR3 in DNA: TGTGCCAGCTCACCACCGGAGAATACCATCTACGAGCAGTACTTC.

V usage is TRBV29-1 and J usage is TRBJ2-7, with 10 positions matching TRBD2. Germline-derived CDR1 and CDR2 are SQVTM and ANQGSEA. The ends lost 7 bases at V and 2 bases at J; junction bases unmatched: 5. The CDR3 loop spans 13 amino acids. The CDR3 sequence is CSGLAGVPYEQYF. CDR3 in DNA: TGCAGCGGGCTAGCGGGAGTTCCCTACGAGCAGTACTTC.

This clone was seen a few times. J is TRBJ2-7 and V is TRBV29-1, with TRBD1 matching 8 bases. Germline V CDR1 and CDR2: SQVTM, ANQGSEA. J lost 2 bases, V lost 1 base, and 1 base had no gene match. The length of the CDR3 is 13 residues. CDR3 in amino acids: CSVEGQGTYEQYF. The CDR3 DNA is TGCAGCGTTGAAGGACAGGGGACCTACGAGCAGTACTTC.

In nucleotides, the CDR3 is TGTGCCAGCAGCGCTAGTCGGAACGAGCAGTACTTC. Protein product: CASSASRNEQYF. The chain combines TRBV5-5 with TRBJ2-7; D is unresolved. The germline V gene has CDR1 SGHKS and CDR2 YYEKEE (reference sequence). This CDR3 is built from 12 residues. V gave up 4 bases and J gave up 5 bases, with 10 bases separating them.

This chain joins TRBV12-5 and TRBJ1-5; no definite D call. The CDR3 contains 14 residues. The V and J ends lost 6 bases and 1 base respectively, with 10 bases between them. Per the germline V gene, CDR1 is LGHNT and CDR2 is FRNRAP. In DNA form, the CDR3 reads TGTGCTAGTGGGGTGGACGGCAGCAATCAGCCCCAGCATTTT. Protein sequence: CASGVDGSNQPQHF.

J is TRBJ2-3 and V is TRBV4-1; no clear D. Germline CDR1 reads MGHRA; CDR2 reads YSYEKL. The CDR3 totals 16 residues. Trimming shortened V by 1 base and J by 0 bases, and 11 bases separated the two germline ends. The CDR3 sequence is CASSQGSERSTDTQYF. The CDR3 coding sequence is TGCGCCAGCAGCCAAGGGTCCGAAAGGAGCACAGATACGCAGTATTTT.

The chain joins TRBV6-5 to TRBJ1-2; D gene unclear. V was cut by 0 bases and J by 6 bases, with 8 bases left in between. CDR1 is MNHEY, CDR2 SVGAGI, per germline. CDR3 length: 13 amino acids. The CDR3 DNA is TGTGCCAGCAGTTACTCGAGTTTCAATGGCTACACCTTC. This sequence encodes CASSYSSFNGYTF.

This clone was counted a single time. This rearrangement joins TRBV27 to TRBJ1-1, with 7 positions matching TRBD1. Germline CDR1 and CDR2: MNHEY and SMNVEV (reference sequence). The CDR3 runs to 15 residues. V trimming: 3 bases; J trimming: 2 bases; junction bases outside the gene matches: 6. The CDR3 is CASSFLTGKNTEAFF. The CDR3 region has the DNA TGTGCCAGCAGTTTCTTGACAGGGAAAAACACTGAAGCTTTCTTT.

The gene calls are TRBV9 and TRBJ2-5, with D tentatively TRBD2 (5 bases). Germline V gene sequence: CDR1 SGDLS, CDR2 YYNGEE. V lost 0 bases, J lost 7 bases, and 10 bases lay in between. The CDR3 is 13 residues long. The CDR3 DNA reads as TGTGCCAGCAGCGTAGACAGCGCGGGGACCCAGTACTTC. Its translation is CASSVDSAGTQYF. Together with reference TRBV9 and TRBJ2-5, the CDR3 gives the full variable domain: DSGVTQTPKHLITATGQRVTLRCSPRSGDLSVYWYQQSLDQGLQFLIQYYNGEERAKGNILERFSAQQFPDLHSELNLSSLELGDSALYFCASSVDSAGTQYFGPGTRLLVL.

V is TRBV28 and J is TRBJ2-1, with 9 bases that match TRBD2. This CDR3 is 14 amino acids long. Germline V CDR1 and CDR2: MDHEN, SYDVKM. After removal of 6 bases from V and 5 bases from J, the junction contained 5 bases not matched to a gene. The CDR3 here is CASSAGGPDNEQFF. DNA for the CDR3: TGTGCCAGCAGCGCGGGAGGGCCTGACAATGAGCAGTTCTTC.

The sample holds one count of this clone. An end of the junction differs from the germline gene, which may be a read error. J is TRBJ1-5 and V is TRBV7-7; D gene ambiguous. CDR1 is SSHAT, CDR2 FNYEAQ, per germline (reference sequence). The length of the CDR3 is 16 residues. In DNA, the CDR3 is TGTGCTAGCAGCTTAGGTCGGGCCCGAAATCGTCAGCCCCAGCATTTT. Translated: CASSLGRARNRQPQHF.

This clone showed up just once. Here the CDR3 reads CASSMRGGYEQYF. The DNA of the CDR3 is TGTGCCAGTAGTATGCGGGGAGGATACGAGCAGTACTTC. The chain recombines TRBV19 with TRBJ2-7; possibly TRBD2 for D (6 bases). The V and J ends lost 3 bases and 4 bases respectively, with 10 bases between them. CDR1 LNHDA and CDR2 SQIVND come from the germline V gene (reference sequence). The CDR3 runs 13 residues.

The V and J genes are TRBV19 and TRBJ2-7; D call uncertain. Looked up from germline, CDR1 is LNHDA and CDR2 is SQIVND (reference sequence). Trimming pared 3 bases from V and 1 base from J, leaving 13 bases between. The CDR3 loop spans 15 amino acids. The CDR3 nucleotides read TGTGCCAGTAGTATGGGCCCCCACTCGTCCTACGAGCAGTACTTC. This sequence encodes CASSMGPHSSYEQYF.

The gene calls are TRBV11-2 and TRBJ1-4, with TRBD1 matching over 7 bases. This CDR3 has 16 residues. Germline V gene data show CDR1 as SGHAT and CDR2 as FQNNGV. The V gene end was trimmed by 5 bases and the J gene end by 3 bases; junction bases not matched to a gene: 9. CDR3 region: CASSHPGTAPNEKLFF. The CDR3 region has the DNA TGTGCCAGCAGCCATCCCGGGACAGCCCCTAATGAAAAACTGTTTTTT.

This clone appeared once. The rearrangement joins TRBV27 to TRBJ2-2; TRBD2 matches 10 bases. The germline V gene encodes CDR1 MNHEY and CDR2 SMNVEV (reference sequence). With 3 bases clipped from V and 6 bases from J, the junction kept 7 bases outside the gene matches. The CDR3 runs 16 residues. For the CDR3, the DNA is TGTGCCAGCAGTTTGGGTACTAGCGGGATAGCCGGGGAGCTGTTTTTT. It specifies CASSLGTSGIAGELFF.

The J gene is TRBJ2-5, the V gene TRBV14; D remains unclear. The V end was cut by 1 base, the J end by 7 bases, with 10 bases between. In germline, CDR1 is SGHDN, CDR2 FVKESK. This CDR3 is built from 13 residues. CDR3 protein: CASSQVLVGTQYF. The CDR3 DNA is TGTGCCAGCAGCCAAGTGCTAGTAGGGACCCAGTACTTC. Together with reference TRBV14 and TRBJ2-5, the CDR3 gives the full variable domain: EAGVTQFPSHSVIEKGQTVTLRCDPISGHDNLYWYRRVMGKEIKFLLHFVKESKQDESGMPNNRFLAERTGGTYSTLKVQPAELEDSGVYFCASSQVLVGTQYFGPGTRLLVL.

CDR3 DNA sequence: TGTGCCAGCAGTGCCTGGGACAGCACAGAGGGAGCTGGCTACACCTTC. This encodes CASSAWDSTEGAGYTF. J is TRBJ1-2 and V is TRBV2, with 7 bases aligning to TRBD1. With V trimmed by 4 bases and J by 7 bases, 15 bases remained unmatched. Per the germline V gene, CDR1 is SNHLY and CDR2 is FYNNEI. The CDR3 is 16 amino acids.

The V call is TRBV5-4, the J call TRBJ2-5; a possible D gene is TRBD2 (5 bases). The ends were cut back, 3 bases at V and 5 bases at J, with 17 bases in the middle. The CDR3 loop spans 15 amino acids. Germline values: CDR1 SGHNT, CDR2 YYREEE (reference sequence). The CDR3 here is CASSSFRERNETQYF. CDR3 sequence (DNA): TGTGCCAGCAGCTCTTTCCGGGAACGGAACGAGACCCAGTACTTC.

This clone was counted once. The J gene is TRBJ2-3, the V gene TRBV11-3; no clear D gene. V lost 6 bases, J lost 0 bases, and 7 bases lay in between. Germline loops: CDR1 SGHNT, CDR2 YENEEA. This CDR3 has 13 residues. CDR3 region: CASRGHSTDTQYF. The DNA of the CDR3 is TGTGCCAGCAGAGGTCATAGCACAGATACGCAGTATTTT.

The CDR3 reads CASSLSYSINEQFF. Here the CDR3 DNA reads TGTGCCAGCAGTTTATCGTACAGCATCAATGAGCAGTTCTTC. The V gene is TRBV28, the J gene TRBJ2-1; no clear D. Trimming took off 1 base at V and 6 bases at J, with 10 bases between the two ends. The CDR3 contains 14 residues. Germline lookup yields CDR1 MDHEN and CDR2 SYDVKM.

The chain has TRBV9 and TRBJ2-3; D may be TRBD2 (6 bases). CDR3 length equals 16 residues. With 4 bases removed from V and 4 bases from J, the gap between germline ends came to 19 bases. The V gene's germline CDR1 is SGDLS and CDR2 YYNGEE. In DNA form, the CDR3 reads TGTGCCAGCAGCCCAGACCCGGGAGTGGCGTCAGATACGCAGTATTTT. It specifies CASSPDPGVASDTQYF.

V gene TRBV6-5 combines with J gene TRBJ2-7, with 9 bases lining up with TRBD1. Germline CDR1 and CDR2: MNHEY and SVGAGI. This CDR3 comprises 15 residues. J lost 3 bases, V lost 5 bases, and 8 bases had no gene match. CDR3 in DNA: TGTGCCAGCAGTACCAGCCGGGACAGGGTCTACGAGCAGTACTTC. Translation gives CASSTSRDRVYEQYF.

The V call is TRBV5-1, the J call TRBJ2-1, with no clear D. V was shortened by 1 base and J by 2 bases, with 10 bases between the two germline ends. In germline, CDR1 is SGHRS, CDR2 YFSETQ. The CDR3 length is 15 residues. In nucleotides, the CDR3 is TGCGCCAGCAGCTTGTATCAAGACCCCTACAATGAGCAGTTCTTC. This encodes CASSLYQDPYNEQFF.

As regards this clone: Relative to the germline gene, one junction end is altered; a read error may explain this. The rearrangement links TRBV7-7 to TRBJ2-1; 7 nucleotides agree with TRBD2. The CDR3 contains 16 residues. Germline CDR1 is SSHAT and CDR2 is FNYEAQ (reference sequence). The CDR3 coding sequence is TGTGCTAGCAGCTTAGGAGGGAGGGCGGGTTACAATGAGCAGTTCTTC. Its translation is CASSLGGRAGYNEQFF.

This chain joins TRBV29-1 and TRBJ2-5; 10 bases are a match to TRBD2. J lost 4 bases, V lost 7 bases, and 9 bases had no gene match. Per germline, CDR1 SQVTM and CDR2 ANQGSEA. The CDR3 covers 14 residues. CDR3 in amino acids: CSAEIAGGGETQYF. In nucleotides, the CDR3 is TGCAGCGCCGAAATAGCGGGAGGTGGAGAGACCCAGTACTTC.

The rearrangement uses TRBV7-8 and TRBJ2-1; TRBD2 might be the D (6 bases). Germline V gene data show CDR1 as SGHVS and CDR2 as FQNEAQ. Trimming cost V 4 bases and J 3 bases, with 16 bases left between them. The CDR3 sequence is 16 residues long. This CDR3 reads CASSSIAATHYNEQFF. The CDR3 nucleotides are TGTGCCAGCAGCTCCATAGCGGCCACGCACTACAATGAGCAGTTCTTC.

About this clone: Other nucleotide sequences from this sample produce the same CDR3. The chain combines TRBV7-9 with TRBJ2-2; the D is unclear. Germline CDR1 SEHNR, CDR2 FQNEAQ (reference sequence). V was trimmed by 1 base and J by 6 bases, leaving 9 bases between them. The CDR3 totals 14 residues. As DNA, the CDR3 is TGTGCCAGCAGCTTAGTGGGTTTGGCCGGGGAGCTGTTTTTT. It is translated as CASSLVGLAGELFF.